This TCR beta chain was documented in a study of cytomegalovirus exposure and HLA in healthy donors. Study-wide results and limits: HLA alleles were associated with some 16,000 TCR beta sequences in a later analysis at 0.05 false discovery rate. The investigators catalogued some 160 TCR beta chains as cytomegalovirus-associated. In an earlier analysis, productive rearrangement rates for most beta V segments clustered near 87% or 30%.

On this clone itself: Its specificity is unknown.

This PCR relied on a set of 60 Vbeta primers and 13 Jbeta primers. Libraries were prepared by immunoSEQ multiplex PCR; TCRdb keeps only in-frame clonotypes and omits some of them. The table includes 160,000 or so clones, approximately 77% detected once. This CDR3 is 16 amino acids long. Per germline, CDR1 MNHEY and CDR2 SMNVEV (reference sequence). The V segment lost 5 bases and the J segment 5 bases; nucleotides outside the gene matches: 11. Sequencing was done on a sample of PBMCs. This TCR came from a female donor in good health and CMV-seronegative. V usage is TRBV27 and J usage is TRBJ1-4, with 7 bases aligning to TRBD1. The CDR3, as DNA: TGTGCCAGCAGTCTCACCCGGACAGGATGGAATGAAAAACTGTTTTTT. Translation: CASSLTRTGWNEKLFF.